This record covers a single T cell receptor (beta chain). The data belong to a study of technical replicates of blood from a few donors. The assay was immunoSEQ multiplex PCR, and TCRdb's table has in-frame clones only and misses some. Found here are around 93,000 clones, roughly 94% of them singletons; the top ten hold 0.34%. Germline CDR1 MNHNS, CDR2 SASEGT. This CDR3 is built from 12 residues. V lost 3 bases and J 5 bases, leaving 7 bases between the germline ends. The clonotype originates from a human donor in good health. This chain uses TRBV6-1 with TRBJ1-2, with D hard to call. The sample taken for sequencing was T cells isolated from PBMCs. CDR3 bases: TGTGCCAGCAGTGATAGAGTTTATGGCTACACCTTC. Protein sequence: CASSDRVYGYTF.